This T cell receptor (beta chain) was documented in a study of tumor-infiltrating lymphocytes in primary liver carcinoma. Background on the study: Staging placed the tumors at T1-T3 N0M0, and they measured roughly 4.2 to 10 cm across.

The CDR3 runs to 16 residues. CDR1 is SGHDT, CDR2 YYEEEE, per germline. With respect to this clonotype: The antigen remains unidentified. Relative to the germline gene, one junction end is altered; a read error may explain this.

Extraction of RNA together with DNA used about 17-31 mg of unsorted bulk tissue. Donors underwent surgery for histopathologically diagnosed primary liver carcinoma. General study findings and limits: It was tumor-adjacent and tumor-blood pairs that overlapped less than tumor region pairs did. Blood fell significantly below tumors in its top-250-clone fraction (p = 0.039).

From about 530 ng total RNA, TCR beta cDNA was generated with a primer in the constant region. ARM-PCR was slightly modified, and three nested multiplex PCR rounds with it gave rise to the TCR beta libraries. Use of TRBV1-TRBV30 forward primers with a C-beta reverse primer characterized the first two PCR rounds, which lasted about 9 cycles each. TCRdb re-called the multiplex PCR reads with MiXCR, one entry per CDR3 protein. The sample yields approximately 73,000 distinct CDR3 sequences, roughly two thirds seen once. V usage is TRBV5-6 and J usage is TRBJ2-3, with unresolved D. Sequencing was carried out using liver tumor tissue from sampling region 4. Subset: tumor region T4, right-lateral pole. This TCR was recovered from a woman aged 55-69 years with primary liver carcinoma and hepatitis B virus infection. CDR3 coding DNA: TGTGCCAACAGCCTGTTCGGTGTTGCGAACCGAGATACGCAGTATTTT. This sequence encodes CANSLFGVANRDTQYF.